The rows below give T cell receptor beta chains drawn from one sample of a study of read filtering for tumor transcriptome and immune sequencing. TCRdb re-called the reads with MiXCR, one entry per CDR3 protein. Among 39,000 or so distinct CDR3 sequences, 13% to 15% were seen once, and the ten largest hold less than 9%. The specimen sequenced was a population of CD138-negative cells sorted from bone marrow. The receptors shown here come from a donor aged 40 or older with multiple myeloma. Both conserved end residues are part of each CDR3. A D gene is named only where the DNA matches it firmly. The listing skips clone size in some rows; elsewhere it reads once, few, many or a size class.

d_gene,j_gene,v_gene,abundance,CDR3nt,CDR3aa
TRBD1,TRBJ2-5,TRBV5-1,many,TGCGCCAGCAGCTCGGCGGACAGGAGACAAGAGACCCAGTACTTC,CASSSADRRQETQYF
TRBD2,TRBJ2-1,TRBV20-1,many,TGCAGTGCTAGAGCCGTAGCGGGGTCCTACAATGAGCAGTTCTTC,CSARAVAGSYNEQFF
TRBD1,TRBJ1-5,TRBV20-1,many,TGCAGTGCTAGAACGCTTTGGGACAGTAGTCAGCCCCAGCATTTT,CSARTLWDSSQPQHF
-,TRBJ2-1,TRBV5-1,many,TGCGCCAGCAGCTTGGGGCGGTCCTACAATGAGCAGTTCTTC,CASSLGRSYNEQFF
TRBD2,TRBJ2-3,TRBV19,many,TGTGCCAGTAGTAGTCTAGCGGGAGGAGAAGATACGCAGTATTTT,CASSSLAGGEDTQYF
-,TRBJ2-1,TRBV29-1,many,TGCAGCGTTGAAGAGGCTAGACTGGGTGAGCAGTTCTTC,CSVEEARLGEQFF
-,TRBJ1-6,TRBV6-5,many,TGTGCCAGCCGACAAGGCACAGGGTACACCTATAATTCACCCCTCCACTTT,CASRQGTGYTYNSPLHF
-,TRBJ2-2,TRBV10-2,many,TGCGCCAGCAGCCTGAACACCGGGGAGCTGTTTTTT,CASSLNTGELFF
-,TRBJ1-2,TRBV5-1,many,TGCGCCAGCACGGACGGGATCTATGGCTACACCTTC,CASTDGIYGYTF
-,TRBJ1-5,TRBV3-1,few,TGTGCCAGCAGCCAAGATGGGGTCAGCAATCAGCCCCAGCATTTT,CASSQDGVSNQPQHF
TRBD1,TRBJ2-5,TRBV20-1,many,TGCAGTGCCCGACAGGGGGCTTCAGGGACCCAGTACTTC,CSARQGASGTQYF
-,TRBJ2-2,TRBV6-5,few,TGTGCCAGCAGCCGTGGTGGGACCCCGGCAGTACCCGGGGAGCTGTTTTTT,CASSRGGTPAVPGELFF
-,TRBJ2-7,TRBV29-1,many,TGCAGTATAAATTGGGGGAGCGAGCAGTACTTC,CSINWGSEQYF
TRBD1,TRBJ2-7,TRBV5-1,many,TGCGCCAGCAGCTTAAACCGGGACAGCCCCCGGCAGTACTTC,CASSLNRDSPRQYF
TRBD2,TRBJ2-7,TRBV7-2,many,TGTGCCAGCAGCCCAACTAGCGGCACGCCGACCTACGAGCAGTACTTC,CASSPTSGTPTYEQYF
-,TRBJ2-1,TRBV5-1,medium-sized,TGCGCCAGCAGGACCGGGACACAACAAGACAATGAGCAGTTCTTC,CASRTGTQQDNEQFF
-,TRBJ1-6,TRBV5-1,many,TGCGCCAGCAGCTTGGAAGTGATTACCTATAATTCACCCCTCCACTTT,CASSLEVITYNSPLHF
TRBD2,TRBJ2-2,TRBV6-2/TRBV6-3,few,TGTGCCAGCACCCAAAGACTAGCGGGGAACACCGGGGAGCTGTTTTTT,CASTQRLAGNTGELFF
-,TRBJ2-1,TRBV29-1,-,TGCAGCGGAGGGAGTAGCGGTCTCAATGAGCAGTTCTTC,CSGGSSGLNEQFF